These T cell receptor beta chains were read from a single sample in a study of blood T cell repertoires in COVID-19. Repertoires were generated with immunoSEQ multiplex PCR, while TCRdb's copy carries only in-frame clones and drops some. The sample holds some 130,000 clones, 60% to 85% seen once. What was sequenced was peripheral blood. All receptors derive from a man aged 80 or over with acute or convalescent COVID-19. The CDR3 runs from the conserved cysteine through the conserved F or W. Some rows mark clone size as missing; the rest say once, few, many or name a class of expanded clone.

CDR3aa | v_gene | abundance
CASSFTRANIQYF | TRBV13 | -
CASSLEGWDRAYEQYF | TRBV5-1 | -
CASSSPQRGRNEQFF | TRBV28 | -
CASSEEMGTANQPQHF | TRBV2 | once
CASSSGGYGYTF | TRBV7-9 | -
CASSEDSVNQPQHF | TRBV3-1/TRBV3-2 | -
CASSYSVQGNGGYTF | TRBV6-6 | -
CASSWRRTEAFF | TRBV6-5 | -
CASSQGNRGLNTGELFF | TRBV14 | -
CASSKGQGSSYEQYF | TRBV19 | -
CASSLEGTRGYTF | TRBV5-5 | -
CSVPGQGGPRDTQYF | TRBV29-1 | -
CASSSSGGSYNEQFF | TRBV5-1 | -
CASSLDFRGLLHEQYF | TRBV5-1 | -
CASSTRQRNRGGEETQYF | TRBV21-1 | -
CASSSQGTGGQPQHF | TRBV7-8 | -
CASSLPGQRTSSGANVLTF | TRBV5-5 | -
CASKGQAYNSPLHF | TRBV6-5 | -
CASSWDSLNTEAFF | TRBV7-2 | -
CAGTPSGNTIYF | TRBV7-9 | -
CASSLTWDRETYGYTF | TRBV7-9 | -
CASSPKEEETQYF | TRBV18 | -
CASSRRGGDKFNSPLHF | TRBV14 | -
CASRQSYEQYF | TRBV2 | -
CASSLGRFRGASSYNEQFF | TRBV11-3 | -
CASKQGMVAEAFF | TRBV7-2 | -
CASSQALTGGAYEQYF | TRBV4-2 | -